These 30 T cell receptor beta chains came from one sample sequenced in a study of T cells in Graves' hyperthyroidism and ophthalmopathy. Researchers took RNA transcripts and amplified the TCR beta CDR3 regions from them. During a first-round RT-PCR of the TCR CDR3, the HTBI primer set was used. TCRdb ran MiXCR on the multiplex PCR reads and lists one entry per CDR3 protein. The top ten clones hold 20% to 25% of a sample with more than 300,000 distinct CDR3 sequences, more than 11% of them seen once. Sequenced sample: blood. The source is a woman in her twenties or thirties with Graves' hyperthyroidism.

This clonotype was counted only a few times. DNA of the CDR3: TGTGCCTGGAATCGGGGGAGATTCGCCGGGGAGCTGTTTTTT. It translates to CAWNRGRFAGELFF. The J gene is TRBJ2-2, the V gene TRBV30, with D perhaps TRBD2 (6 bases). Germline CDR1 and CDR2: GTSNPN and SVGIG (reference sequence). The CDR3 is 14 residues long. V was clipped by 4 bases and J by 6 bases, with 15 bases between them.

This clonotype has at least ten counts. The chain recombines TRBV11-1 with TRBJ2-1; D is unresolved. Germline V gene data show CDR1 as SGHAT and CDR2 as FQDESV (reference sequence). V was cut by 5 bases and J by 6 bases, with 14 bases left in between. The CDR3 sequence is 14 residues long. The CDR3 here is CASSRSFGINEQFF. CDR3 sequence (DNA): TGTGCCAGCAGCCGGAGTTTCGGCATCAATGAGCAGTTCTTC.

This clonotype was detected ten times or more. The rearrangement links TRBV20-1 to TRBJ2-5, with TRBD2 matching over 14 bases. The CDR3 is made up of 13 amino acids. CDR1 is DFQATT and CDR2 is SNEGSKA in the germline V gene (reference sequence). The J segment lost 12 bases and the V segment lost 4 bases, leaving 7 bases of the junction unmatched. CDR3 amino acids: CSANRLAGGDEYF. CDR3 sequence (DNA): TGCAGTGCTAACAGACTAGCGGGAGGGGACGAGTACTTC.

The V call is TRBV6-1, the J call TRBJ2-3; D is uncertain. Germline assignment: CDR1 MNHNS and CDR2 SASEGT. The CDR3 is made up of 12 amino acids. Deletions cut 6 bases from V and 6 bases from J, with 10 bases between. CDR3: CASSPLKDTQYF. The CDR3 DNA reads as TGTGCCAGCAGCCCACTGAAGGATACGCAGTATTTT.

This chain uses TRBV6-2 or TRBV6-3 with TRBJ1-5; D gene uncertain. Deletions cut 0 bases from V and 0 bases from J, with 6 bases between. CDR1 and CDR2 (germline): MNHEY, SVGEGT. This CDR3 has 15 amino acids. The CDR3 coding sequence is TGTGCCAGCAGTTACTCTCACTATAGCAATCAGCCCCAGCATTTT. The encoded protein is CASSYSHYSNQPQHF.

This chain's CDR3 is CATRALLSGELFF. For the CDR3, the DNA is TGTGCCACCCGGGCTTTGCTCTCCGGGGAGCTGTTTTTT. The chain recombines TRBV24-1 with TRBJ2-2; no definite D call. V was cut by 9 bases and J by 6 bases, with 13 bases left in between. Per the germline V gene, CDR1 is KGHDR and CDR2 is SFDVKD. CDR3 length equals 13 residues.

This clonotype was seen many times. This rearrangement joins TRBV6-2 or TRBV6-3 to TRBJ2-7; no firm D call. V lost 6 bases and J lost 4, with 10 bases in between. This CDR3 contains 12 residues. Germline CDR1 MNHEY, CDR2 SVGEGT. CDR3 region: CASRFPTYEQYF. The CDR3 nucleotides are TGTGCCAGCAGATTCCCAACTTACGAGCAGTACTTC.

This clonotype was seen many times. The genes are TRBV12-3 or TRBV12-4 and TRBJ2-1, with 7 positions matching TRBD2. This CDR3 region has 13 residues. V trimming: 5 bases; J trimming: 9 bases; junction bases outside the gene matches: 7. CDR3 sequence: CASSPSGGGEQFF. The CDR3 DNA reads as TGTGCCAGCAGTCCTTCGGGAGGAGGTGAGCAGTTCTTC.

The rearrangement uses TRBV6-1 and TRBJ2-3; D remains ambiguous. The CDR3 covers 13 residues. CDR1 is MNHNS, CDR2 SASEGT, per germline. The germline V and J ends were trimmed by 8 bases and 5 bases, with 14 bases remaining between them. The CDR3 region has the DNA TGTGCCAGCTACACGGGCATCGGAGATACGCAGTATTTT. As protein: CASYTGIGDTQYF.

There are many counts of this clonotype. The chain carries TRBV12-3 or TRBV12-4 and TRBJ1-5; D is unclear. Trimming took off 3 bases at V and 0 bases at J, with 9 bases between the two ends. CDR3 length: 15 residues. The CDR3, as DNA: TGTGCCAGCAGTTTCGACGGAGCTAGCAATCAGCCCCAGCATTTT. Amino acid sequence: CASSFDGASNQPQHF.

This clonotype has at least ten counts. The chain joins TRBV2 to TRBJ1-5, with a tentative D call TRBD1 (5 bases). Germline-derived CDR1 and CDR2 are SNHLY and FYNNEI. The CDR3 loop spans 14 amino acids. Between the trimmed V and J ends, which lost 8 bases and 1 base, there was a span of 12 bases. CDR3 sequence (DNA): TGTGCCAGCCTAGGGGTTAAAAGCAATCAGCCCCAGCATTTT. Protein: CASLGVKSNQPQHF.

J is TRBJ2-1 and V is TRBV30; D not certain. The CDR3 consists of 14 residues. Trimming left V 1 base short and J 7 bases short, with 14 bases between. Germline values: CDR1 GTSNPN, CDR2 SVGIG (reference sequence). The CDR3 here is CAWSATRPSNEQFF. The CDR3 DNA sequence: TGTGCCTGGAGTGCCACAAGGCCCTCTAATGAGCAGTTCTTC.

This clonotype was picked up many times. The chain uses TRBV20-1 and TRBJ2-7, with D unresolved. Trimming left V 0 bases short and J 4 bases short, with 13 bases between. There are 14 residues in the CDR3. Germline V CDR1 and CDR2: DFQATT, SNEGSKA (reference sequence). The CDR3 region is CSAREAAPYYEQYF. CDR3 bases: TGCAGTGCTAGAGAAGCAGCGCCTTATTACGAGCAGTACTTC.

The table lists this clonotype with many counts. V usage is TRBV20-1 and J usage is TRBJ1-5, with D maybe TRBD1 (5 bases). The CDR3 spans 15 residues. In germline, CDR1 is DFQATT, CDR2 SNEGSKA (reference sequence). V was shortened by 0 bases and J by 2 bases, with 11 bases between the two germline ends. The CDR3 coding sequence is TGCAGTGCTAGAGATGAGGGGAGGGGCAATCAGCCCCAGCATTTT. This translates into CSARDEGRGNQPQHF.

In this sample, this clonotype turned up many times. The chain joins TRBV7-9 to TRBJ1-2; D is perhaps TRBD1 (6 bases). V lost 2 bases, J lost 2 bases, and 12 bases lay in between. Looked up from germline, CDR1 is SEHNR and CDR2 is FQNEAQ (reference sequence). The CDR3 runs 15 residues. DNA for the CDR3: TGTGCCAGCAGCTTAAGCGCGGGGGGCAACTATGGCTACACCTTC. Amino acids: CASSLSAGGNYGYTF.

In its sample, this clonotype was seen many times. The J gene is TRBJ2-3, the V gene TRBV7-9; no definite D call. The CDR3 runs to 13 residues. Germline CDR1 SEHNR, CDR2 FQNEAQ (reference sequence). V lost 4 bases and J lost 5, with 10 bases in between. CDR3 sequence: CASSSGPGDTQYF. In nucleotides, the CDR3 is TGTGCCAGCAGCTCCGGCCCGGGAGATACGCAGTATTTT.

This clonotype occurred many times. This sequence joins TRBV7-2 and TRBJ2-1, with 12 bases lining up with TRBD2. The CDR3 has 17 amino acids. V dropped 5 bases and J dropped 6; count of bases not matched to a gene: 11. The germline V gene has CDR1 SGHTA and CDR2 FQGNSA. DNA of the CDR3: TGTGCCAGCAGCCACCCTAGCGGGAGGGCCGGGACCAATGAGCAGTTCTTC. It yields the protein CASSHPSGRAGTNEQFF.

This clonotype was detected ten times or more. The rearrangement joins TRBV28 to TRBJ1-4; D remains unclear. Germline-derived CDR1 and CDR2 are MDHEN and SYDVKM. This CDR3 comprises 14 residues. V was cut by 2 bases and J by 5 bases, with 9 bases left in between. This CDR3 reads CASSLDLLNEKLFF. CDR3 nucleotides: TGTGCCAGCAGTTTAGATCTGCTCAATGAAAAACTGTTTTTT.

Many counts were recorded for this clonotype. V usage is TRBV12-3 or TRBV12-4 and J usage is TRBJ2-3; 15 bases fit TRBD2. This CDR3 contains 16 residues. Trimming cost V 7 bases and J 4 bases; bases outside gene matches: 6. Here the CDR3 DNA reads TGTGCCAGCACCTTAGGACTAGCGGGAGGGCCAGATACGCAGTATTTT. Protein product: CASTLGLAGGPDTQYF.

This rearrangement joins TRBV20-1 to TRBJ1-1; 9 bases are a match to TRBD1. Germline V gene lookup returns CDR1 DFQATT and CDR2 SNEGSKA (reference sequence). The CDR3 covers 14 residues. V lost 0 bases, J lost 6 bases, and 5 bases stayed unmatched. The chain's CDR3 is CSAREIQGAAEAFF. DNA of the CDR3: TGCAGTGCTAGAGAAATACAGGGGGCCGCTGAAGCTTTCTTT.

This clonotype was seen ten or more times. V gene TRBV29-1 combines with J gene TRBJ2-3, with D possibly matching TRBD2 (6 bases). This CDR3 comprises 14 residues. V was pared by 7 bases and J by 0 bases, with 14 bases between. Germline V lookup: CDR1 SQVTM, CDR2 ANQGSEA. This CDR3 reads CSAPLGTSTDTQYF. The CDR3 DNA sequence: TGCAGCGCTCCCCTCGGGACTAGCACAGATACGCAGTATTTT.

This chain connects TRBV10-2 to TRBJ1-5; D ambiguous. This CDR3 contains 15 residues. V shed 6 bases and J shed 5 bases, with 17 bases lying between them. Germline V CDR1 and CDR2: WSHSY, SAAADI. The CDR3 protein is CASRSDTLPHQPQHF. For the CDR3, the DNA is TGCGCCAGCAGGAGCGACACTTTACCCCATCAGCCCCAGCATTTT.

The gene calls are TRBV3-1 and TRBJ2-2; tentatively, D is TRBD1 (5 bases). The germline V and J ends were trimmed by 4 bases and 4 bases, with 13 bases remaining between them. Germline V gene lookup returns CDR1 LGHDT and CDR2 YNNKEL (reference sequence). There are 15 residues in the CDR3. CDR3 residues: CASSPHQGGTGELFF. Written as DNA, the CDR3 is TGTGCCAGCAGCCCCCACCAGGGCGGCACCGGGGAGCTGTTTTTT.

V gene TRBV19 combines with J gene TRBJ2-7; 7 bases are a match to TRBD1. There are 13 residues in the CDR3. CDR1 is LNHDA, CDR2 SQIVND, per germline (reference sequence). The ends lost 7 bases at V and 3 bases at J; junction bases unmatched: 6. The CDR3 is CASTGGSGYEQYF. DNA of the CDR3: TGTGCCAGTACAGGGGGATCCGGCTACGAGCAGTACTTC.

This chain links TRBV24-1 with TRBJ2-1; 8 bases match TRBD2. This CDR3 region has 15 residues. The V gene end was trimmed by 3 bases and the J gene end by 15 bases; junction bases not matched to a gene: 15. Germline V gene data show CDR1 as KGHDR and CDR2 as SFDVKD. CDR3 amino acids: CATSDTRAPGTSWFF. For the CDR3, the DNA is TGTGCCACCAGTGATACCAGAGCCCCCGGGACTAGTTGGTTCTTC.

This clonotype was seen repeatedly, ten times or more. The rearrangement links TRBV28 to TRBJ1-2; 8 bases fit TRBD1. The CDR3 is 15 amino acids. Germline loops: CDR1 MDHEN, CDR2 SYDVKM. V lost 5 bases, J lost 7 bases, and 12 bases stayed unmatched. The CDR3 region is CASSPVQGAIRGYTF. CDR3 DNA sequence: TGTGCCAGCAGTCCGGTGCAGGGGGCGATTCGTGGCTACACCTTC.

A few counts support this clonotype. One end of the junction is discordant with germline, which a read error may explain. The chain joins TRBV20-1 to TRBJ1-2; D uncertain. CDR3 length equals 12 residues. Per germline, CDR1 DFQATT and CDR2 SNEGSKA (reference sequence). The CDR3 DNA sequence: TGCAGTGCTGGCATGAGGGCAGGTCGTTTCTCCTTC. Encoded protein: CSAGMRAGRFSF.

This clonotype was seen repeatedly, ten times or more. One end of the junction varies from germline; a read error may be responsible. This rearrangement joins TRBV7-7 to TRBJ2-3; D is unresolved. Germline values: CDR1 SSHAT, CDR2 FNYEAQ (reference sequence). The CDR3 is 16 residues long. The CDR3: CASSLHGPGGTDTQYF. For the CDR3, the DNA is TGTGCTAGCAGCTTGCATGGCCCAGGAGGCACAGATACGCAGTATTTT.

This chain connects TRBV13 to TRBJ1-2, with 8 bases fitting TRBD1. Germline CDR1 PRHDT, CDR2 FYEKMQ (reference sequence). The CDR3 covers 16 residues. V dropped 5 bases and J dropped 5; count of bases not matched to a gene: 13. The CDR3 region is CASSRGQGSSRYGYTF. CDR3 sequence (DNA): TGTGCCAGCAGCCGTGGACAGGGAAGTAGTCGGTATGGCTACACCTTC.

The chain uses TRBV10-2 and TRBJ1-6; D remains ambiguous. The germline V gene has CDR1 WSHSY and CDR2 SAAADI. Deletions cut 0 bases from V and 7 bases from J, with 7 bases between. The CDR3 sequence is 14 residues long. CDR3 residues: CASSESPGNSPLHF. In DNA form, the CDR3 reads TGCGCCAGCAGTGAGTCTCCCGGGAATTCACCCCTCCACTTT.